Listed below are T cell receptor beta chains from one sample, sequenced in a study of cytomegalovirus exposure and HLA in healthy donors. Assay used: immunoSEQ multiplex PCR; TCRdb lists only in-frame clones, some missing. The data hold 150,000 to 200,000 clones, with 70% observed a single time. The specimen was PBMCs. The origin of the receptors is a man aged 18 to 29 in good health and CMV-seropositive. Both conserved end residues are part of each CDR3. A D gene is named only where the DNA matches it firmly. Size is stated for part of the rows, as once, few or many counts, or as a class when the clone is expanded.

size,V,D,J,CDR3,DNA
NA,TRBV6-6,NA,TRBJ1-2,CASSDRQYGYTF,TGTGCCAGCAGTGATAGACAATATGGCTACACCTTC
NA,TRBV27,NA,TRBJ2-1,CASSLMDSGEQFF,TGTGCCAGCAGTCTGATGGACTCTGGGGAGCAGTTCTTC
NA,TRBV10-3,TRBD1,TRBJ1-5,CAISEDRVNQPQHF,TGTGCCATCAGCGAGGACAGGGTGAATCAGCCCCAGCATTTT
few,TRBV18,TRBD1,TRBJ1-2,CASSPGTGPSGGYTF,TGTGCCAGCTCCCCCGGGACAGGGCCGTCGGGGGGCTACACCTTC
NA,TRBV19,NA,TRBJ2-1,CASRGRRYNEQFF,TGTGCCAGTAGGGGGAGGAGATACAATGAGCAGTTCTTC
NA,TRBV11-2,NA,TRBJ1-2,CASSPHGIDYGYTF,TGTGCCAGCAGCCCCCACGGGATAGACTATGGCTACACCTTC
NA,TRBV9,NA,TRBJ2-5,CASSVRGALQETQYF,TGTGCCAGCAGCGTAAGAGGCGCCTTACAAGAGACCCAGTACTTC
NA,TRBV7-3,TRBD2,TRBJ2-3,CASSFTKAGGTDTQYF,TGTGCCAGCAGCTTCACCAAAGCGGGAGGCACAGATACGCAGTATTTT
NA,TRBV7-7,TRBD2,TRBJ2-1,CASSRGEGYNEQFF,TGTGCTAGCAGTCGGGGGGAGGGATACAATGAGCAGTTCTTC
NA,TRBV2,NA,TRBJ1-3,CASSEAGGFLGNTIYF,TGTGCCAGCAGTGAAGCGGGGGGGTTCTTAGGAAACACCATATATTTT
NA,TRBV14,NA,TRBJ1-1,CASSLSGGTEAFF,TGTGCCAGCAGCCTTTCCGGAGGCACCGAAGCTTTCTTT
NA,TRBV5-1,NA,TRBJ1-1,CASSLGGEYTEAFF,TGCGCCAGCAGCTTGGGGGGAGAGTACACTGAAGCTTTCTTT
NA,TRBV27,NA,TRBJ2-2,CASSNRGTGELFF,TGTGCCAGCAGTAATCGGGGCACCGGGGAGCTGTTTTTT
few,TRBV28,NA,TRBJ1-3,CASRGASTGSGNTIYF,TGTGCCAGCAGAGGGGCCTCTACAGGGTCCGGAAACACCATATATTTT
NA,TRBV7-9,TRBD2,TRBJ2-3,CASSLASGGTDTQYF,TGTGCCAGCAGCTTAGCTAGCGGGGGCACAGATACGCAGTATTTT
NA,TRBV5-4,TRBD2,TRBJ2-3,CASSLRQRGRTDTQYF,TGTGCCAGCAGCTTGCGCCAGCGGGGGCGCACAGATACGCAGTATTTT
NA,TRBV19,TRBD2,TRBJ2-1,CASSIAPAGGPNEQFF,TGTGCCAGTAGTATAGCTCCGGCGGGAGGGCCCAATGAGCAGTTCTTC
NA,TRBV5-1,TRBD2,TRBJ2-3,CASSWDSGSTDTQYF,TGCGCCAGCAGCTGGGATAGCGGGTCTACAGATACGCAGTATTTT
NA,TRBV6-1,TRBD2,TRBJ2-5,CASSEARGVAGVGETQYF,TGTGCCAGCAGTGAAGCGAGGGGGGTAGCGGGAGTGGGAGAGACCCAGTACTTC
NA,TRBV27,TRBD1,TRBJ2-1,CASSLTADRGGNEQFF,TGTGCCAGCAGTTTAACCGCGGACAGGGGGGGGAATGAGCAGTTCTTC
NA,TRBV10-1,TRBD1,TRBJ1-1,CASSPTGIVNTEAFF,TGCGCCAGCAGCCCGACAGGGATTGTGAACACTGAAGCTTTCTTT
NA,TRBV5-4,TRBD2,TRBJ2-2,CASSLVIAGLNTGELFF,TGTGCCAGCAGCTTGGTAATAGCGGGGCTGAACACCGGGGAGCTGTTTTTT
NA,TRBV21-1,NA,TRBJ1-2,CASSIPGQGNDYGYTF,TGTGCCAGCAGCATCCCGGGACAGGGGAACGACTATGGCTACACCTTC
NA,TRBV27,NA,TRBJ2-1,CASSLGWATYNEQFF,TGTGCCAGCAGTTTAGGATGGGCCACCTACAATGAGCAGTTCTTC
few,TRBV11-3,TRBD2,TRBJ2-1,CASSLEGLAGDNEQFF,TGTGCCAGCAGCTTAGAGGGACTAGCGGGAGACAATGAGCAGTTCTTC
NA,TRBV9,NA,TRBJ1-1,CASSASRGTEAFF,TGTGCCAGCAGCGCATCCAGGGGCACTGAAGCTTTCTTT
NA,TRBV5-1,NA,TRBJ1-1,CASSLGLQVGLNTEAFF,TGCGCCAGCAGCTTGGGCTTACAGGTTGGATTGAACACTGAAGCTTTCTTT
NA,TRBV18,TRBD1,TRBJ1-1,CASSLQGAEAFF,TGTGCCAGCTCGCTTCAGGGGGCTGAAGCTTTCTTT
once,TRBV5-8,TRBD2,TRBJ2-5,CASSSGLAGIQETQYF,TGTGCCAGCAGCTCTGGACTAGCGGGGATACAAGAGACCCAGTACTTC
NA,TRBV27,NA,TRBJ1-1,CASSLFQGPGTEAFF,TGTGCCAGCAGTTTATTTCAGGGGCCGGGGACTGAAGCTTTCTTT
NA,TRBV7-2,TRBD2,TRBJ2-2,CASSFSGGTNTGELFF,TGTGCCAGCAGCTTTAGCGGGGGGACCAACACCGGGGAGCTGTTTTTT
NA,TRBV7-9,TRBD1,TRBJ1-4,CASSLGGGREKLFF,TGTGCCAGCAGCTTAGGAGGGGGCAGGGAAAAACTGTTTTTT
NA,TRBV6-4,TRBD2,TRBJ2-1,CASSVELASYNEQFF,TGTGCCAGCAGTGTAGAACTAGCGTCCTACAATGAGCAGTTCTTC
few,TRBV5-6,TRBD2,TRBJ2-5,CASSLETSGTETQYF,TGTGCCAGCAGCCTCGAGACTAGCGGGACCGAGACCCAGTACTTC
NA,TRBV25-1,NA,TRBJ2-2,CASSETELYTGELFF,TGTGCCAGCAGTGAAACGGAGTTATACACCGGGGAGCTGTTTTTT
NA,TRBV28,TRBD1,TRBJ1-1,CASSSYPPGQGFGEAFF,TGTGCCAGCAGTTCCTACCCGCCGGGACAGGGGTTTGGTGAAGCTTTCTTT
NA,TRBV5-1,NA,TRBJ1-2,CASSLVPTDLLNYGYTF,TGCGCCAGCAGCTTGGTTCCGACAGACCTTCTAAACTATGGCTACACCTTC
NA,TRBV4-1,NA,TRBJ1-2,CASSQGGGRGDYGYTF,TGCGCCAGCAGCCAAGGGGGGGGGCGCGGGGACTATGGTTACACCTTC
few,TRBV4-2,TRBD2,TRBJ2-3,CASSPKSPRAGNTDTQYF,TGTGCCAGCAGCCCCAAGTCACCAAGAGCGGGGAACACAGATACGCAGTATTTT
NA,TRBV28,TRBD1,TRBJ1-1,CASSPSQGEINTEAFF,TGTGCCAGCAGTCCATCACAGGGGGAGATAAACACTGAAGCTTTCTTT
NA,TRBV7-9,TRBD1,TRBJ1-4,CASSLGTGNEKLFF,TGTGCCAGCAGCCTGGGGACAGGGAATGAAAAACTGTTTTTT
once,TRBV7-9,NA,TRBJ1-6,CASRGGESSYNSPLHF,TGTGCCAGCAGAGGAGGGGAGAGCTCCTATAATTCACCCCTCCACTTT